This T cell receptor beta chain is drawn from a study of T cells in Graves' hyperthyroidism and ophthalmopathy. Study-level results: A model of 13 V-J features distinguished ophthalmopathy from stable hyperthyroidism. Within blood appeared most thyroid clonotypes that had expanded above 0.001.

V gave up 5 bases and J gave up 3 bases; unmatched junction bases: 7. There are 15 residues in the CDR3. Germline V gene lookup returns CDR1 LNHDA and CDR2 SQIVND (reference sequence). The source material, RNA transcripts, was used to amplify TCR beta CDR3 regions. Primed by the HTBI set, a first-round RT-PCR was run on the TCR CDR3. In TCRdb, the multiplex PCR reads were re-called with MiXCR into one record per CDR3 protein. Of roughly 560,000 distinct CDR3 sequences in the sample, about 14% were seen once. In this sample, this clonotype turned up many times. Its antigen is unidentified. Sequenced: blood. The receptor was isolated from a woman aged 40 to 49 with Graves' ophthalmopathy. The chain joins TRBV19 to TRBJ1-5, with 7 bases matching TRBD1. CDR3 nucleotide sequence: TGTGCCAGTAGTGAGACAGGGAAACCCAATCAGCCCCAGCATTTT. The encoded protein is CASSETGKPNQPQHF.